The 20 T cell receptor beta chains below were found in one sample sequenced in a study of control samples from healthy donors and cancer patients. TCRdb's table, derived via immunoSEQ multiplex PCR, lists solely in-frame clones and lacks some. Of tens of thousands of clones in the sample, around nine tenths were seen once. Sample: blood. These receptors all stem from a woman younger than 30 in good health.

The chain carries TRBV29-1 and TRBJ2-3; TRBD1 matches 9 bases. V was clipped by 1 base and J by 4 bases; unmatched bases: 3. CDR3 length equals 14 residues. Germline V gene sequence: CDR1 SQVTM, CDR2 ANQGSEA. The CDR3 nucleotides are TGCAGCGTTGAAGGGGGACAGGGTTCAGATACGCAGTATTTT. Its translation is CSVEGGQGSDTQYF.

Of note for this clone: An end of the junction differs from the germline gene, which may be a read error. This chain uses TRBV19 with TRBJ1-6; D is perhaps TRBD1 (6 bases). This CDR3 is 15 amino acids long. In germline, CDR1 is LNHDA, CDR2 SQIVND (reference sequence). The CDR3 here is CASSISGVVVSPPHF. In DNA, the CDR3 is TGTGCCAGTAGTATCTCAGGGGTAGTAGTTTCACCCCCCCACTTT.

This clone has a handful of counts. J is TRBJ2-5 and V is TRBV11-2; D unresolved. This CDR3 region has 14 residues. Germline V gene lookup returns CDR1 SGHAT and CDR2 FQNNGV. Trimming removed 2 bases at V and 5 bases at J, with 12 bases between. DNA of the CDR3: TGTGCCAGCAGCTTATATCTGACCGACGAGACCCAGTACTTC. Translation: CASSLYLTDETQYF.

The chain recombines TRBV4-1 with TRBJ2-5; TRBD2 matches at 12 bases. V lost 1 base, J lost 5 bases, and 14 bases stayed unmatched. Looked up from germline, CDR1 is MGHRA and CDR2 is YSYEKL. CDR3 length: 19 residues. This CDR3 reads CASSQGLSASGGGMETQYF. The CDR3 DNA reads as TGCGCCAGCAGCCAAGGCCTCAGCGCTAGCGGGGGGGGAATGGAGACCCAGTACTTC.

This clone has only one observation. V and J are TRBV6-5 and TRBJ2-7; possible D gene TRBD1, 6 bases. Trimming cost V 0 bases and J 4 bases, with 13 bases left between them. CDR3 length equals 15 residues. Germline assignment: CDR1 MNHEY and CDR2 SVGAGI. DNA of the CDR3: TGTGCCAGCAGTTACTCGAATATAGGGGGTTACGAGCAGTACTTC. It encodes CASSYSNIGGYEQYF.

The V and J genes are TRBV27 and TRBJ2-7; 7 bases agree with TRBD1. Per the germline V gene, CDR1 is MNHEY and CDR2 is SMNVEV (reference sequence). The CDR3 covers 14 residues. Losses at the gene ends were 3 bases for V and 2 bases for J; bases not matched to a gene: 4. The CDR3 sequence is CASSFLGQPYEQYF. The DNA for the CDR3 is TGTGCCAGCAGTTTCTTGGGACAGCCCTACGAGCAGTACTTC.

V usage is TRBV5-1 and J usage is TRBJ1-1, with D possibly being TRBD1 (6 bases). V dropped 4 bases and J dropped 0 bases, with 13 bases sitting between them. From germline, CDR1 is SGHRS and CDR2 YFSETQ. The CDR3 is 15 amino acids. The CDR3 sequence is CASSQDRSLNTEAFF. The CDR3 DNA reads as TGCGCCAGCAGCCAGGACAGAAGCCTGAACACTGAAGCTTTCTTT.

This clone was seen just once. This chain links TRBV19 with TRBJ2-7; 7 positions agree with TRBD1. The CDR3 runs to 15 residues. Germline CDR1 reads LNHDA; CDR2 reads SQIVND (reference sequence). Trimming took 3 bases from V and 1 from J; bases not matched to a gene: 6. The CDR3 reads CASSIGDSLSYEQYF. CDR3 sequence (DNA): TGTGCCAGTAGTATCGGGGACAGTTTATCCTACGAGCAGTACTTC. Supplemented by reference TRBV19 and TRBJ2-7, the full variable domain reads DGGITQSPKYLFRKEGQNVTLSCEQNLNHDAMYWYRQDPGQGLRLIYYSQIVNDFQKGDIAEGYSVSREKKESFPLTVTSAQKNPTAFYLCASSIGDSLSYEQYFGPGTRLTVT.

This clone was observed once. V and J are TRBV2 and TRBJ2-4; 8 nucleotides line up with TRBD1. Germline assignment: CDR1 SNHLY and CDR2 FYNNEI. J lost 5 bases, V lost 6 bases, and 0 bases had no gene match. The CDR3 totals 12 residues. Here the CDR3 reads CASRQGENIQYF. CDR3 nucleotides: TGTGCCAGCAGACAGGGGGAAAACATTCAGTACTTC.

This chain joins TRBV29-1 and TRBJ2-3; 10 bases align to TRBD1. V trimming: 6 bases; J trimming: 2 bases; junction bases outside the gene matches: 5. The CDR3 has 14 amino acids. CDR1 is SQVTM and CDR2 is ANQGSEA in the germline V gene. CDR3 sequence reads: CSVGTGDITDTQYF. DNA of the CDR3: TGCAGCGTCGGGACAGGGGATATCACAGATACGCAGTATTTT.

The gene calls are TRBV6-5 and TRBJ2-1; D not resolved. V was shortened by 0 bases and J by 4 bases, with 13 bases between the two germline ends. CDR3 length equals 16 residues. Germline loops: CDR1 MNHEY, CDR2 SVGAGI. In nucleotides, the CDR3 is TGTGCCAGCAGTTACTCGAGGAACCCGCCTTACAATGAGCAGTTCTTC. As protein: CASSYSRNPPYNEQFF.

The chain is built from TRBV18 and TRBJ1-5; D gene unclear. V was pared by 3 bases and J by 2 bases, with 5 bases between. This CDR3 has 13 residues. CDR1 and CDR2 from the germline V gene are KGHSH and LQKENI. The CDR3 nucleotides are TGTGCCAGCTCACCTACGGGCAATCAGCCCCAGCATTTT. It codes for CASSPTGNQPQHF.

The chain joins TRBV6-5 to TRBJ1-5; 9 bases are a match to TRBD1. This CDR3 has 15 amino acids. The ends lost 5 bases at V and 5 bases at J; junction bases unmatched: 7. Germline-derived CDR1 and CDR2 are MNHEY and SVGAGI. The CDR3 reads CASSRNRGRDQPQHF. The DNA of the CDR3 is TGTGCCAGCAGTAGGAACAGGGGGCGCGATCAGCCCCAGCATTTT.

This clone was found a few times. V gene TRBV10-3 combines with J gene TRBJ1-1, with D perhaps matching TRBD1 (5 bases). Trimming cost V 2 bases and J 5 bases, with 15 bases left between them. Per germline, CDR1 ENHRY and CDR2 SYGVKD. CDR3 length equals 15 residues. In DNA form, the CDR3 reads TGTGCCATCAGTGAGGCCGGGGGATTGAGAACTGAAGCTTTCTTT. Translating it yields CAISEAGGLRTEAFF.

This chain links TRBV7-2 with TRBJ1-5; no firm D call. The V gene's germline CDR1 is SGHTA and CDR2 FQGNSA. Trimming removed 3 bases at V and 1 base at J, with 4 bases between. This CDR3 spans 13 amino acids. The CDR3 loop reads CASSLQSNQPQHF. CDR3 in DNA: TGTGCCAGCAGCTTGCAGAGCAATCAGCCCCAGCATTTT.

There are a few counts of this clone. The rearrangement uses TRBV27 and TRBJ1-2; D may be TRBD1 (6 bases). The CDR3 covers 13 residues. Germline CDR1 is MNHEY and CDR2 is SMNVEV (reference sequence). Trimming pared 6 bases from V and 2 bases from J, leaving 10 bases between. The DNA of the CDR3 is TGTGCCAGCAGACGGGGGGCGAACTATGGCTACACCTTC. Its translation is CASRRGANYGYTF.

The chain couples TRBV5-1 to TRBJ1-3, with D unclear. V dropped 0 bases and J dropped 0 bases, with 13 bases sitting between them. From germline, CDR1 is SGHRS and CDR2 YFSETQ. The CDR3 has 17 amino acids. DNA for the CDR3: TGCGCCAGCAGCTTGGCCGCTTTGGGCTCCTCTGGAAACACCATATATTTT. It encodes CASSLAALGSSGNTIYF.

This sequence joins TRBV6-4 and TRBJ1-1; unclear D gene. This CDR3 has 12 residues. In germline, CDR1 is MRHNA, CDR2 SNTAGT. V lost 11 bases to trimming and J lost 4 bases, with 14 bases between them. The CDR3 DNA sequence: TGTGCCCGTCGACTTTATGGCACTGAAGCTTTCTTT. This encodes CARRLYGTEAFF.

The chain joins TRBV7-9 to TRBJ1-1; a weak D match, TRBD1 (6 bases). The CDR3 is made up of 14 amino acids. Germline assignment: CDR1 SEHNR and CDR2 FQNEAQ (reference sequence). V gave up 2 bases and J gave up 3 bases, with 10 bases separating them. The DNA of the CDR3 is TGTGCCAGCAGCTTAACGGGGGGCTACACTGAAGCTTTCTTT. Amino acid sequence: CASSLTGGYTEAFF.

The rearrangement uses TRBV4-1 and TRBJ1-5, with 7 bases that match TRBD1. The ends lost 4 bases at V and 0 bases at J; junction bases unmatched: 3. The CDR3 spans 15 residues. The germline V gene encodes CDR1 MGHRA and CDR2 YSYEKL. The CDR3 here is CASSLDRASNQPQHF. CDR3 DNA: TGCGCCAGCAGCCTCGACAGGGCTAGCAATCAGCCCCAGCATTTT.